These 32 T cell receptor beta chains came from one sample sequenced in a study of blood T cell repertoires in COVID-19. Clones were read by immunoSEQ multiplex PCR, and TCRdb kept only the in-frame ones, dropping some. The data show about 350,000 clones, with around 87% seen just once and about 6% held by the top ten. Sequences were obtained from peripheral blood. The source of these receptors is a woman in her forties or fifties with COVID-19, enrolled during active disease.

The chain employs TRBV5-6 and TRBJ2-1; 9 positions match TRBD1. Germline lookup yields CDR1 SGHDT and CDR2 YYEEEE. The CDR3 consists of 15 residues. V lost 4 bases, J lost 6 bases, and 8 bases stayed unmatched. The CDR3 loop is CASSTRRDRANEQFF. In DNA, the CDR3 is TGTGCCAGCAGCACAAGACGGGACAGGGCCAATGAGCAGTTCTTC.

The genes are TRBV30 and TRBJ2-3; no definite D call. The CDR3 length is 12 residues. Germline-derived CDR1 and CDR2 are GTSNPN and SVGIG (reference sequence). V shed 5 bases and J shed 6 bases, with 12 bases lying between them. In DNA form, the CDR3 reads TGTGCCTGGGCTACGGGTGGGGATACGCAGTATTTT. This sequence encodes CAWATGGDTQYF.

The chain combines TRBV5-1 with TRBJ2-7; 7 bases match TRBD2. The germline gives CDR1 SGHRS, CDR2 YFSETQ. The CDR3 has 13 residues. Losses at the gene ends were 0 bases for V and 6 bases for J; bases not matched to a gene: 3. DNA for the CDR3: TGCGCCAGCAGCTTGGGGACGGGAGGCGAGCAGTACTTC. The encoded protein is CASSLGTGGEQYF.

The chain is built from TRBV27 and TRBJ2-7, with D possibly TRBD1 on 5 matching bases. V was trimmed by 5 bases and J by 3 bases, leaving 11 bases between them. CDR3 size: 13 residues. Germline V gene data show CDR1 as MNHEY and CDR2 as SMNVEV (reference sequence). Here the CDR3 DNA reads TGTGCCAGCAGTCACTCAGGGAACTACGAGCAGTACTTC. Translated, it gives CASSHSGNYEQYF.

The sample holds a few counts of this clone. V usage is TRBV7-6 and J usage is TRBJ2-7; maybe TRBD1 (6 bases). V was trimmed by 3 bases and J by 4 bases, leaving 16 bases between them. Germline CDR1 and CDR2: SGHVS and FNYEAQ. The CDR3 is 15 residues long. This CDR3 reads CASSFSPDSGYEQYF. Here the CDR3 DNA reads TGTGCCAGCAGCTTTAGTCCGGACAGTGGTTACGAGCAGTACTTC.

The V gene is TRBV6-5, the J gene TRBJ2-1, with 13 bases identical to TRBD2. Per the germline V gene, CDR1 is MNHEY and CDR2 is SVGAGI. With V trimmed by 2 bases and J by 8 bases, 3 bases remained unmatched. This CDR3 comprises 15 residues. CDR3 nucleotide sequence: TGTGCCAGCAGTTACGGGACTAGCGGGAAATATGAGCAGTTCTTC. Encoded protein: CASSYGTSGKYEQFF.

The rearrangement links TRBV6-1 to TRBJ2-7; the match to TRBD2 covers 9 bases. From germline, CDR1 is MNHNS and CDR2 SASEGT. The CDR3 sequence is 15 residues long. V lost 3 bases, J lost 4 bases, and 7 bases stayed unmatched. CDR3 sequence (DNA): TGTGCCAGCAGTGATCCGAGACTAGCGGTTTACGAGCAGTACTTC. Its protein is CASSDPRLAVYEQYF.

This rearrangement joins TRBV27 to TRBJ1-5, with TRBD1 matching over 10 bases. J gave up 2 bases and V 5 bases, and 9 bases lay outside the gene matches. Looked up from germline, CDR1 is MNHEY and CDR2 is SMNVEV (reference sequence). The CDR3 spans 17 residues. The CDR3, as DNA: TGTGCCAGCAGTCCGAGGGACAGGGGAGTTGGCAATCAGCCCCAGCATTTT. Its translation: CASSPRDRGVGNQPQHF.

The CDR3 DNA sequence: TGTGCCAGCAGCGTTAGTACAGACATAAGGACTGAAGCTTTCTTT. Amino acids: CASSVSTDIRTEAFF. The V and J genes are TRBV9 and TRBJ1-1; D remains unclear. V dropped 2 bases and J dropped 5 bases, with 16 bases sitting between them. The germline V gene encodes CDR1 SGDLS and CDR2 YYNGEE. The CDR3 runs to 15 residues.

The chain carries TRBV27 and TRBJ2-1; TRBD2 might be the D (6 bases). V lost 1 base and J lost 6, with 13 bases in between. The germline V gene has CDR1 MNHEY and CDR2 SMNVEV (reference sequence). The CDR3 extends over 15 amino acids. The CDR3 sequence is CASSLWRAPVNEQFF. DNA of the CDR3: TGTGCCAGCAGTTTATGGAGGGCCCCCGTCAATGAGCAGTTCTTC.

This rearrangement joins TRBV12-3 or TRBV12-4 to TRBJ2-3; unclear D gene. This CDR3 has 12 amino acids. V lost 2 bases to trimming and J lost 6 bases, with 6 bases between them. CDR3 DNA sequence: TGTGCCAGCAGTTTATCAGTGGATACGCAGTATTTT. It yields the protein CASSLSVDTQYF.

The CDR3 region has the DNA TGTGCCAGCAGTGAAGATTACCGGGACAGTGGCTACGAGCAGTACTTC. Protein sequence: CASSEDYRDSGYEQYF. The chain carries TRBV6-1 and TRBJ2-7; 7 bases align to TRBD1. CDR1 and CDR2 (germline): MNHNS, SASEGT. The V segment lost 1 base and the J segment 3 bases; nucleotides outside the gene matches: 9. The CDR3 consists of 16 residues.

V gene TRBV4-1 combines with J gene TRBJ2-2; possible D gene TRBD1, 5 bases. V shed 4 bases and J shed 0 bases, with 9 bases lying between them. Germline-derived CDR1 and CDR2 are MGHRA and YSYEKL. The CDR3 runs 15 residues. In DNA, the CDR3 is TGCGCCAGCAGCCTACGACAGACGAACACCGGGGAGCTGTTTTTT. Its translation is CASSLRQTNTGELFF.

V and J are TRBV4-3 and TRBJ1-6; 7 bases are shared with TRBD1. Germline values: CDR1 LGHNA, CDR2 YSLEER. The CDR3 runs 16 residues. V shed 2 bases, J shed 13 bases, and the junction held 14 bases outside the gene matches. Written as DNA, the CDR3 is TGCGCCAGCAGCCAACAAACCGGGACAGCATTGTTCCCCCTCCACTTT. It is translated as CASSQQTGTALFPLHF.

This clone turned up a few times. The genes are TRBV7-9 and TRBJ2-7; possibly TRBD2 for D (6 bases). The V gene's germline CDR1 is SEHNR and CDR2 FQNEAQ (reference sequence). Deletions cut 1 base from V and 4 bases from J, with 17 bases between. This CDR3 has 16 residues. CDR3 coding DNA: TGTGCCAGCAGCTTAGGACCCCGCGCGGGGAGGTACGAGCAGTACTTC. Its translation is CASSLGPRAGRYEQYF. The full variable domain, its missing parts supplied by reference TRBV7-9 and TRBJ2-7, is DTGVSQNPRHKITKRGQNVTFRCDPISEHNRLYWYRQTLGQGPEFLTYFQNEAQLEKSRLLSDRFSAERPKGSFSTLEIQRTEQGDSAMYLCASSLGPRAGRYEQYFGPGTRLTVT.

The chain carries TRBV5-6 and TRBJ2-7; TRBD2 might be the D (7 bases). V lost 1 base and J lost 2, with 16 bases in between. Looked up from germline, CDR1 is SGHDT and CDR2 is YYEEEE. This CDR3 has 16 amino acids. CDR3 bases: TGTGCCAGCAGCTTGCGGGGGCGGGAGAGGACCTACGAGCAGTACTTC. Amino acid sequence: CASSLRGRERTYEQYF.

This chain joins TRBV5-1 and TRBJ2-3, with 10 positions matching TRBD2. Germline CDR1 is SGHRS and CDR2 is YFSETQ. The CDR3 runs to 18 residues. The ends lost 0 bases at V and 2 bases at J; junction bases unmatched: 9. CDR3 in DNA: TGCGCCAGCAGCTTGGCCAAGAGTAGCGGGAGGAACACAGATACGCAGTATTTT. Amino acids: CASSLAKSSGRNTDTQYF. Looking up the rest from reference TRBV5-1 and TRBJ2-3 gives the full variable domain: KAGVTQTPRYLIKTRGQQVTLSCSPISGHRSVSWYQQTPGQGLQFLFEYFSETQRNKGNFPGRFSGRQFSNSRSEMNVSTLELGDSALYLCASSLAKSSGRNTDTQYFGPGTRLTVL.

The genes are TRBV5-4 and TRBJ1-1; TRBD1 is a possible D gene (5 bases). Germline CDR1 is SGHNT and CDR2 is YYREEE (reference sequence). V lost 5 bases and J lost 0, with 17 bases in between. CDR3 length: 16 residues. The CDR3: CASRGKPGGLNTEAFF. For the CDR3, the DNA is TGTGCCAGCAGAGGCAAACCGGGGGGACTGAACACTGAAGCTTTCTTT.

The V call is TRBV12-3 or TRBV12-4, the J call TRBJ1-1; possible D gene TRBD1, 5 bases. The CDR3 is 13 residues long. Trimming left V 3 bases short and J 3 bases short, with 8 bases between. As DNA, the CDR3 is TGTGCCAGCAGTTTCGGGGGGGACACTGAAGCTTTCTTT. It codes for CASSFGGDTEAFF.

This clone was seen once. The chain links TRBV9 to TRBJ1-1; TRBD1 matches 10 bases. The V segment lost 3 bases and the J segment 1 base; nucleotides outside the gene matches: 15. The CDR3 sequence is 19 residues long. Looked up from germline, CDR1 is SGDLS and CDR2 is YYNGEE. In nucleotides, the CDR3 is TGTGCCAGCAGCGGGCCGTTAGGGACAGGGGCATCACGGAACACTGAAGCTTTCTTT. Encoded protein: CASSGPLGTGASRNTEAFF.

This clone appeared a few times. The V gene is TRBV15, the J gene TRBJ2-7; 8 bases map to TRBD2. Germline V CDR1 and CDR2: LNHNV, YYDKDF (reference sequence). The CDR3 contains 15 residues. J gave up 5 bases and V 1 base, and 7 bases lay outside the gene matches. The CDR3 nucleotides are TGTGCCACCAGCAGAGGAGGTGCGGGAGGTAACGAGCAGTACTTC. This gives the protein CATSRGGAGGNEQYF.

The CDR3 spells CATSEQYSNQPQHF. In nucleotides, the CDR3 is TGTGCCACCAGTGAACAATATAGCAATCAGCCCCAGCATTTT. The chain joins TRBV24-1 to TRBJ1-5; D is unclear. Between the trimmed V and J ends, which lost 4 bases and 0 bases, there was a span of 6 bases. From germline, CDR1 is KGHDR and CDR2 SFDVKD. The CDR3 is 14 residues long.

The chain combines TRBV5-1 with TRBJ1-2; D might be TRBD1 (6 bases). Trimming shortened V by 1 base and J by 6 bases, and 10 bases separated the two germline ends. The CDR3 sequence is 13 residues long. Germline CDR1 SGHRS, CDR2 YFSETQ. The CDR3 loop is CASSLMAGDGYTF. Written as DNA, the CDR3 is TGCGCCAGCAGCTTGATGGCAGGGGATGGCTACACCTTC. The full variable domain, its missing parts supplied by reference TRBV5-1 and TRBJ1-2, is KAGVTQTPRYLIKTRGQQVTLSCSPISGHRSVSWYQQTPGQGLQFLFEYFSETQRNKGNFPGRFSGRQFSNSRSEMNVSTLELGDSALYLCASSLMAGDGYTFGSGTRLTVV.

This clone was seen a single time. This chain connects TRBV11-2 to TRBJ1-1, with D perhaps TRBD1 (5 bases). The germline CDR1 and CDR2 sequences are SGHAT and FQNNGV. Trimming stripped 5 bases from V and 10 bases from J, with 14 bases between. This CDR3 comprises 12 residues. The CDR3 coding sequence is TGTGCCAGCAGCCGAGCAGGGCCAGGAGCTTTCTTT. Translating gives CASSRAGPGAFF.

The chain couples TRBV4-2 to TRBJ2-5; D is undetermined. The length of the CDR3 is 11 residues. V lost 5 bases and J 2 bases, leaving 3 bases between the germline ends. CDR1 is LGHNA and CDR2 is YNFKEQ in the germline V gene. The CDR3 spells CASSTQETQYF. In DNA form, the CDR3 reads TGTGCCAGCAGCACTCAAGAGACCCAGTACTTC.

The chain carries TRBV5-4 and TRBJ2-3; TRBD2 might be the D (5 bases). CDR1 is SGHNT, CDR2 YYREEE, per germline (reference sequence). The CDR3 has 10 amino acids. V shed 9 bases and J shed 4 bases, with 6 bases lying between them. The CDR3 reads CATGADTQYF. CDR3 nucleotide sequence: TGTGCCACCGGGGCAGATACGCAGTATTTT.

The rearrangement joins TRBV24-1 to TRBJ2-1; the D is unclear. V dropped 3 bases and J dropped 7 bases, with 12 bases sitting between them. The CDR3 totals 14 residues. Looked up from germline, CDR1 is KGHDR and CDR2 is SFDVKD. The CDR3 nucleotides read TGTGCCACCAGTGATCCCGCTAGTTCAAATGAGCAGTTCTTC. This translates into CATSDPASSNEQFF.

The sample holds one count of this clone. This sequence joins TRBV11-3 and TRBJ2-2; 7 positions agree with TRBD1. The trim removed 5 bases at V and 6 bases at J, leaving 6 bases unmatched. The length of the CDR3 is 14 residues. Germline CDR1 and CDR2: SGHNT and YENEEA. CDR3 protein: CASSPTGYAGELFF. In DNA form, the CDR3 reads TGTGCCAGCAGCCCGACAGGGTATGCCGGGGAGCTGTTTTTT.

This sequence joins TRBV5-4 and TRBJ2-7; 13 bases line up with TRBD2. The junction had 8 bases not matched to a gene; V was cut back by 2 bases and J by 6 bases. CDR1 SGHNT and CDR2 YYREEE come from the germline V gene (reference sequence). This CDR3 comprises 16 residues. As DNA, the CDR3 is TGTGCCAGCAGCTTCTTAGTCGGGACTAGCGGGACCGAGCAGTACTTC. It is translated as CASSFLVGTSGTEQYF.

The V call is TRBV21-1, the J call TRBJ1-1; the DNA was not used to check the table's D call, TRBD1. TRBV21-1 is a known pseudogene. The CDR3 runs to 18 residues. The CDR3: CASSKASRVRQLNTEAFF. The CDR3 DNA reads as TGTGCCAGCAGCAAAGCCTCCCGAGTGAGACAGTTGAACACTGAAGCTTTCTTT.

This chain uses TRBV6-2 or TRBV6-3 with TRBJ1-5; D gene uncertain. The V gene's germline CDR1 is MNHEY and CDR2 SVGEGT. Trimming took off 4 bases at V and 5 bases at J, with 9 bases between the two ends. The CDR3 is made up of 13 amino acids. The CDR3 reads CASSFGFHQPQHF. CDR3 nucleotide sequence: TGTGCCAGCAGTTTTGGCTTTCATCAGCCCCAGCATTTT.

The chain has TRBV5-6 and TRBJ1-5, with 7 bases fitting TRBD1. Looked up from germline, CDR1 is SGHDT and CDR2 is YYEEEE. The trim removed 0 bases at V and 1 base at J, leaving 1 base unmatched. There are 15 residues in the CDR3. The CDR3: CASSLVRGSNQPQHF. CDR3 nucleotides: TGTGCCAGCAGCTTGGTCAGGGGGAGCAATCAGCCCCAGCATTTT.